This T cell receptor (beta chain) was sequenced in a study of CD8+ T cells in alopecia areata. The overall study: Patients took tofacitinib for 6 to 18 months, followed by 6 drug-free months. Study observations and caveats: In patients, TCRs were shared less clearly than in mice, and HLA may possibly be involved.

The sequencing template was cDNA reverse transcribed from extracted RNA. Libraries were prepared by immunoSEQ multiplex PCR; TCRdb keeps only in-frame clonotypes and omits some of them. Among some 130,000 clones, around three fifths were seen once, and the ten largest hold under 5%. On this clone itself: Antigen: not known.

This specimen was CD4+ T cells sorted from blood, taken at week 0. The receptor's source is a human donor with alopecia areata.

CDR3 sequence (DNA): TGTGCCAGCACCCAAGCGGGGGCGGGGAACACTGAAGCTTTCTTT. The encoded protein is CASTQAGAGNTEAFF. The chain employs TRBV2 and TRBJ1-1, with D possibly TRBD1 on 6 matching bases. This CDR3 region has 15 residues. Deletions cut 7 bases from V and 1 base from J, with 16 bases between. CDR1 and CDR2 (germline): SNHLY, FYNNEI.